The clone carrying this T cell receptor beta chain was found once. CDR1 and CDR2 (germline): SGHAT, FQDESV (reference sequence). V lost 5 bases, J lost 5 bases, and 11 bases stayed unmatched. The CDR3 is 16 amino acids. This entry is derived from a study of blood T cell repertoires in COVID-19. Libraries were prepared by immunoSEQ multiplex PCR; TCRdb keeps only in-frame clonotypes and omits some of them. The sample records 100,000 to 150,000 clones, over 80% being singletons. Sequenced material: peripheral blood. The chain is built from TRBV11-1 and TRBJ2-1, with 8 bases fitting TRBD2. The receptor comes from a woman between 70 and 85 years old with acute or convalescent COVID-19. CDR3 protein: CASSHLVAGYDNEQFF. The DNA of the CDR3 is TGTGCCAGCAGCCACTTAGTAGCGGGGTATGACAATGAGCAGTTCTTC.